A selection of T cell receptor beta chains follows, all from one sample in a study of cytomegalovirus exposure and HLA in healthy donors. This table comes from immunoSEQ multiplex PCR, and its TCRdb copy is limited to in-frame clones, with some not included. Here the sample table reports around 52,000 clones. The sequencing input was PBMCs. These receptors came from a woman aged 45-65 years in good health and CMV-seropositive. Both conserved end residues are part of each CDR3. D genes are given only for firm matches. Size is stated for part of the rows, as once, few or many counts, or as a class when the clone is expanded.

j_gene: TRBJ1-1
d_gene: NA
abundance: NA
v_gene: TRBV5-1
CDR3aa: CASSLDTNTEAFF
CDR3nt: TGCGCCAGCAGCTTGGACACGAACACTGAAGCTTTCTTT

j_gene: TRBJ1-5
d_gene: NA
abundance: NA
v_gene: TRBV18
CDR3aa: CASSPGQLYSNQPQHF
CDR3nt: TGTGCCAGCTCACCCGGACAGCTCTATAGCAATCAGCCCCAGCATTTT

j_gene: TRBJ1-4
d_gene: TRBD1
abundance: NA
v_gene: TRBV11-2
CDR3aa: CASRRRTGGDTNEKLFF
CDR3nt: TGTGCCAGCAGGCGCCGGACAGGGGGCGATACTAATGAAAAACTGTTTTTT

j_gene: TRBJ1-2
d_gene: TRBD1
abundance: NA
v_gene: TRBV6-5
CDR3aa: CASSQITGGLLGYTF
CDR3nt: TGTGCCAGCAGTCAAATCACAGGGGGCCTCCTGGGCTACACCTTC

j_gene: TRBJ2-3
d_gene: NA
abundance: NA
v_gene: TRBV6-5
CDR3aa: CASKVRGGTDTQYF
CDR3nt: TGTGCCAGCAAGGTCAGGGGGGGCACAGATACGCAGTATTTT

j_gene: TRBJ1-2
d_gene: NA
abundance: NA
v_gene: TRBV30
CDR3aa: CAWATQLNYGYTF
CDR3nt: TGTGCCTGGGCGACACAATTGAACTATGGCTACACCTTC

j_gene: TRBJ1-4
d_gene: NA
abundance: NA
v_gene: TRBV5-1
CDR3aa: CASSPGGAGLEEKLFF
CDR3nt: TGCGCCAGCAGCCCGGGTGGGGCAGGATTGGAAGAAAAACTGTTTTTT

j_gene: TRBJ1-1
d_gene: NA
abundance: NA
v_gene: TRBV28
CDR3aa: CASSSDHEGTEAFF
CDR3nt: TGTGCCAGCAGTTCCGATCACGAGGGCACTGAAGCTTTCTTT

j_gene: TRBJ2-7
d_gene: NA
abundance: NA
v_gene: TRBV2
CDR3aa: CASSEDSSYEQYF
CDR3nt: TGTGCCAGCAGTGAGGACAGTTCATACGAGCAGTACTTC

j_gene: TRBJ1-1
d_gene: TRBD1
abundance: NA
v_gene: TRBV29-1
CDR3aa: CSVSKGATEAFF
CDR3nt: TGCAGCGTGAGCAAGGGGGCCACTGAAGCTTTCTTT

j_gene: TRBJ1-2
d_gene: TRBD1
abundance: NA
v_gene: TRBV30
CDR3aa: CALQGQLNYGYTF
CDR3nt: TGTGCCCTTCAGGGACAGCTAAACTATGGCTACACCTTC

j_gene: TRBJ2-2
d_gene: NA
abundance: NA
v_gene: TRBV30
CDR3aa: CAWSVQVTGELFF
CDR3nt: TGTGCCTGGAGTGTACAAGTAACCGGGGAGCTGTTTTTT

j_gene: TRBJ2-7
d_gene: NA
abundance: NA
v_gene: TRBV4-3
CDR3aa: CASSQVADYSYEQYF
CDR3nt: TGCGCCAGCAGCCAAGTTGCGGACTACTCCTACGAGCAGTACTTC

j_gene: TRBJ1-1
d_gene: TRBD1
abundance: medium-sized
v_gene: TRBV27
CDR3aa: CASSWDRNTEAFF
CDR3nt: TGTGCCAGCAGTTGGGACAGAAACACTGAAGCTTTCTTT

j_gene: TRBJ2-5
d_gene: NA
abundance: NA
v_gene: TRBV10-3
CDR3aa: CAISETGPKETQYF
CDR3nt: TGTGCCATCAGTGAGACAGGACCAAAAGAGACCCAGTACTTC

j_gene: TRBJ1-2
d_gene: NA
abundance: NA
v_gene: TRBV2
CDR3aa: CASRDTGNSFGYTF
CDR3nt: TGTGCCAGCAGAGATACAGGGAACTCCTTTGGCTACACCTTC

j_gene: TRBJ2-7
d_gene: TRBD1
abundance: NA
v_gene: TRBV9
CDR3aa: CASSGQGYEQYF
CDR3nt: TGTGCCAGCAGCGGACAGGGCTACGAGCAGTACTTC

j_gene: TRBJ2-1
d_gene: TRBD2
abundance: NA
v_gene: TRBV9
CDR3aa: CASSVARLAGVFEQFF
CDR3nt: TGTGCCAGCAGCGTAGCCCGGTTAGCGGGAGTTTTTGAGCAGTTCTTC

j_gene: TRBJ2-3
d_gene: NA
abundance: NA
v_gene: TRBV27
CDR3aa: CASSFFAEDTQYF
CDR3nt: TGTGCCAGCAGTTTTTTCGCGGAAGATACGCAGTATTTT

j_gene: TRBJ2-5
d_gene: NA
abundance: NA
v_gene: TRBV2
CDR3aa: CASSELASVATQYF
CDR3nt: TGTGCCAGCAGTGAATTAGCTAGCGTCGCGACCCAGTACTTC

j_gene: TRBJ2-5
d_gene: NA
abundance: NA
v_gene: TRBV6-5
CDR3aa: CASSKGLLGETQYF
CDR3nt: TGTGCCAGCAGCAAAGGACTTCTAGGAGAGACCCAGTACTTC

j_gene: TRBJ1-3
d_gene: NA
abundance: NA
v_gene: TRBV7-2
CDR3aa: CASSRVSGNTIYF
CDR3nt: TGTGCCAGCAGCCGCGTCTCTGGAAACACCATATATTTT

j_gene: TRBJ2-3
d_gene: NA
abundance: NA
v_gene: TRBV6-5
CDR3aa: CASSYGGITDTQYF
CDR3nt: TGTGCCAGCAGTTACGGGGGGATCACAGATACGCAGTATTTT

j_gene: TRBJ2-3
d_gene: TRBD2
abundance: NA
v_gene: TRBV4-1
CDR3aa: CASSQEGGLGSDTQYF
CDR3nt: TGCGCCAGCAGCCAAGAGGGTGGACTAGGATCAGATACGCAGTATTTT

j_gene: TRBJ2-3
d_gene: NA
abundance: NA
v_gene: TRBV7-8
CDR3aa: CASSLTGFPDTQYF
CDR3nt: TGTGCCAGCAGCCTAACAGGGTTTCCAGATACGCAGTATTTT

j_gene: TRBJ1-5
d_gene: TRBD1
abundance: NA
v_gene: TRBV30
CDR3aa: CAWSKGGLLDQPQHF
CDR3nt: TGTGCCTGGAGCAAAGGGGGCCTCTTAGATCAGCCCCAGCATTTT